This entry features one T cell receptor (beta chain) sequence. Antigen specificity is unknown. The second PCR ran roughly 7 to 12 cycles with a sample-barcoded 5' primer and J-beta primers. TCRdb fed the 5' RACE reads into MiXCR, producing one record per CDR3 protein. The table shows 750,000 or so distinct CDR3 sequences, with about 25% occurring only once. This entry comes from a study of blood T cells in healthy people across ages. Whole-study findings and limits: CMV status of donors was not determined, possibly confounding expanded clonotype changes.

This same sample was also taken into another study, of T cells of mothers and their children. From that second work: Clones that were microchimeric and persistent were not detected among T cells.

This TCR came from a boy aged 5-17 years in good health. Source material: blood.

The CDR3: CAISESGVVNNEQFF. The CDR3 bases are TGTGCCATCAGTGAGTCCGGGGTTGTGAACAATGAGCAGTTCTTC. This chain uses TRBV10-3 with TRBJ2-1; tentatively, D is TRBD2 (5 bases). This CDR3 region has 15 residues. Germline V CDR1 and CDR2: ENHRY, SYGVKD. Trimming took 0 bases from V and 5 from J, leaving 11 bases between them.